These 26 T cell receptor beta chains were all obtained from the same sample, sequenced in a study of shared clonotypes between healthy human individuals (dated by TCRdb to about 2020). Libraries were constructed by the immunoSEQ multiplex PCR assay. TCRdb holds this immuneACCESS table with in-frame rearrangements only. Some clones are missing; in checked studies, unresolved V genes explain under half, and the rest has no known cause. Counted in this sample were some 980,000 clones; about three quarters of them appeared once. The ten largest clones capture about 1.5% of the sample. Sample: memory CD4+ T cells sorted from blood. The cell subset or site label, as the study defines it: CD45RA-negative fraction. These receptors all come from a young man in good health.

The genes are TRBV11-3 and TRBJ2-1; no firm D call. Between the trimmed V and J ends, which lost 0 bases and 7 bases, there was a span of 7 bases. The CDR3 loop spans 13 amino acids. Germline CDR1 and CDR2: SGHNT and YENEEA. The CDR3: CASSLDLVNEQFF. The CDR3 bases are TGTGCCAGCAGCTTAGATTTGGTGAATGAGCAGTTCTTC.

CDR3 nucleotides: TGTGCCAGCAGTTACGGGGGTTTCGAGCAGTACTTC. It encodes CASSYGGFEQYF. V gene TRBV6-6 combines with J gene TRBJ2-7; D may correspond to TRBD1 or TRBD2 (5 bases each). Per the germline V gene, CDR1 is MNHNY and CDR2 is SVGAGI (reference sequence). Between the trimmed V and J ends, which lost 2 bases and 6 bases, there was a span of 8 bases. The CDR3 is made up of 12 amino acids.

This clone has a handful of counts. The rearrangement uses TRBV4-3 and TRBJ1-5, with D uncertain. In germline, CDR1 is LGHNA, CDR2 YSLEER. The V gene lost 0 bases and the J gene lost 0 bases, with 3 bases spanning the gap. The length of the CDR3 is 14 residues. The CDR3, as DNA: TGCGCCAGCAGCCAAGATCATAGCAATCAGCCCCAGCATTTT. This encodes CASSQDHSNQPQHF.

This clone was counted a few times. This chain uses TRBV28 with TRBJ2-7; D not resolved. CDR1 is MDHEN, CDR2 SYDVKM, per germline. This CDR3 comprises 11 residues. The ends were cut back, 8 bases at V and 1 base at J, with 6 bases in the middle. This CDR3 is CASGHSYEQYF. In DNA form, the CDR3 reads TGTGCCAGCGGCCATTCCTACGAGCAGTACTTC.

This clone has only one observation. The genes are TRBV25-1 and TRBJ1-2; D gene ambiguous. V was clipped by 2 bases and J by 0 bases, with 4 bases between them. There are 13 residues in the CDR3. Germline CDR1 and CDR2: MGHDK and SYGVNS. CDR3 in amino acids: CASSEITNYGYTF. The DNA of the CDR3 is TGTGCCAGCAGTGAAATTACTAACTATGGCTACACCTTC.

The V call is TRBV18, the J call TRBJ2-3; TRBD2 is a possible D gene (5 bases). V lost 2 bases, J lost 2 bases, and 11 bases lay in between. The CDR3 has 15 residues. Looked up from germline, CDR1 is KGHSH and CDR2 is LQKENI. The DNA for the CDR3 is TGTGCCAGCTCACCAACAGACTACCTCACAGATACGCAGTATTTT. It specifies CASSPTDYLTDTQYF.

This clone appeared once. The chain combines TRBV18 with TRBJ2-5, with TRBD2 as a possible D gene (5 bases). Per the germline V gene, CDR1 is KGHSH and CDR2 is LQKENI. The CDR3 contains 13 residues. V was cut by 5 bases and J by 5 bases, with 12 bases left in between. CDR3 sequence: CASSRGRDETQYF. CDR3 nucleotides: TGTGCCAGCTCAAGAGGGCGCGATGAGACCCAGTACTTC. Full variable domain (remainder filled in from reference TRBV18 and TRBJ2-5): NAGVMQNPRHLVRRRGQEARLRCSPMKGHSHVYWYRQLPEEGLKFMVYLQKENIIDESGMPKERFSAEFPKEGPSILRIQQVVRGDSAAYFCASSRGRDETQYFGPGTRLLVL.

This chain joins TRBV30 and TRBJ1-2, with D possibly TRBD1 on 5 matching bases. CDR1 GTSNPN and CDR2 SVGIG come from the germline V gene (reference sequence). CDR3 length equals 12 residues. Trimming took 0 bases from V and 4 from J, leaving 6 bases between them. CDR3 DNA sequence: TGTGCCTGGAGTGTAGACAGCTATGGCTACACCTTC. This encodes CAWSVDSYGYTF.

The chain carries TRBV2 and TRBJ2-5; D gene ambiguous. Germline-derived CDR1 and CDR2 are SNHLY and FYNNEI. Trimming left V 0 bases short and J 9 bases short, with 11 bases between. This CDR3 is built from 13 residues. The CDR3 reads CASSEAAPSPQYF. CDR3 DNA: TGTGCCAGCAGTGAAGCTGCGCCCTCTCCCCAGTACTTC.

This chain connects TRBV7-9 to TRBJ1-1; 8 bases align to TRBD1. After removal of 2 bases from V and 5 bases from J, the junction contained 4 bases not matched to a gene. CDR3 length: 14 amino acids. In germline, CDR1 is SEHNR, CDR2 FQNEAQ (reference sequence). The CDR3 region has the DNA TGTGCCAGCAGCTTACAGGGGGCAAGTACTGAAGCTTTCTTT. Its translation: CASSLQGASTEAFF. Full variable domain (remainder filled in from reference TRBV7-9 and TRBJ1-1): DTGVSQNPRHKITKRGQNVTFRCDPISEHNRLYWYRQTLGQGPEFLTYFQNEAQLEKSRLLSDRFSAERPKGSFSTLEIQRTEQGDSAMYLCASSLQGASTEAFFGQGTRLTVV.

This rearrangement joins TRBV7-2 to TRBJ2-7, with TRBD2 matching over 11 bases. The CDR3 consists of 15 residues. Trimming removed 5 bases from V and 2 bases from J; junction bases left unmatched: 5. Per germline, CDR1 SGHTA and CDR2 FQGNSA. Here the CDR3 reads CASSVQGLAAYEQYF. As DNA, the CDR3 is TGTGCCAGCAGCGTACAGGGACTAGCGGCCTACGAGCAGTACTTC.

The chain recombines TRBV27 with TRBJ1-6; 8 bases fit TRBD1. From germline, CDR1 is MNHEY and CDR2 SMNVEV (reference sequence). V lost 6 bases to trimming and J lost 10 bases; unmatched junction nucleotides: 8. The CDR3 is made up of 14 amino acids. The CDR3 DNA reads as TGTGCCAGCAGCGAGGGACAGGTGAAATCACCCCTCCACTTT. It is translated as CASSEGQVKSPLHF.

The CDR3 DNA reads as TGTGCCACCAGTCCGGGACCCCAGAATTCACCCCTCCACTTT. Protein: CATSPGPQNSPLHF. The rearrangement links TRBV15 to TRBJ1-6, with D possibly matching TRBD1 (5 bases). The germline V and J ends were trimmed by 6 bases and 7 bases, with 13 bases remaining between them. Germline CDR1 LNHNV, CDR2 YYDKDF (reference sequence). The CDR3 is 14 amino acids.

J is TRBJ2-2 and V is TRBV4-1; 12 bases match TRBD2. J gave up 2 bases and V 0 bases, and 7 bases lay outside the gene matches. The CDR3 is 19 residues long. CDR1 MGHRA and CDR2 YSYEKL come from the germline V gene. CDR3 residues: CASSQDTTSGGPNTGELFF. In DNA form, the CDR3 reads TGCGCCAGCAGCCAAGACACAACTAGCGGGGGGCCCAACACCGGGGAGCTGTTTTTT.

This clone was seen a few times. This chain links TRBV5-4 with TRBJ2-7; 8 bases agree with TRBD1. The J segment lost 6 bases and the V segment lost 4 bases, leaving 6 bases of the junction unmatched. From germline, CDR1 is SGHNT and CDR2 YYREEE (reference sequence). CDR3 length equals 13 residues. CDR3 region: CASSKDRVGEQYF. CDR3 bases: TGTGCCAGCAGCAAGGACAGGGTAGGCGAGCAGTACTTC.

This rearrangement joins TRBV10-3 to TRBJ2-3, with D maybe TRBD2 (5 bases). V was shortened by 5 bases and J by 0 bases, with 6 bases between the two germline ends. The CDR3 loop spans 13 amino acids. Germline V CDR1 and CDR2: ENHRY, SYGVKD. In DNA form, the CDR3 reads TGTGCCATCAGTCGGGATAGCACAGATACGCAGTATTTT. It specifies CAISRDSTDTQYF.

This clone was counted between two and nine times. This chain connects TRBV19 to TRBJ1-5, with 9 bases that match TRBD1. The J segment lost 6 bases and the V segment lost 9 bases, leaving 9 bases of the junction unmatched. Germline lookup yields CDR1 LNHDA and CDR2 SQIVND (reference sequence). The CDR3 has 14 residues. Written as DNA, the CDR3 is TGTGCCAGCCAGGGGACAGGGTCTTCTCAGCCCCAGCATTTT. This gives the protein CASQGTGSSQPQHF.

The chain combines TRBV30 with TRBJ1-1; 8 bases align to TRBD1. The trim removed 0 bases at V and 4 bases at J, leaving 10 bases unmatched. Germline V lookup: CDR1 GTSNPN, CDR2 SVGIG (reference sequence). The CDR3 has 16 amino acids. The CDR3 protein is CAWSVSRTGLGTEAFF. The CDR3 nucleotides are TGTGCCTGGAGTGTATCCCGGACAGGGCTGGGCACTGAAGCTTTCTTT.

V and J are TRBV7-3 and TRBJ2-3; 12 bases match TRBD2. V shed 2 bases, J shed 5 bases, and the junction held 2 bases outside the gene matches. The germline CDR1 and CDR2 sequences are SGHTA and FQGTGA. The CDR3 is 15 residues long. CDR3 in amino acids: CASSLLAGGQDTQYF. In DNA form, the CDR3 reads TGTGCCAGCAGCTTACTAGCGGGGGGGCAAGATACGCAGTATTTT.

This chain links TRBV4-2 with TRBJ1-6; a weak D match, TRBD1 (5 bases). The CDR3 sequence is 15 residues long. CDR1 is LGHNA and CDR2 is YNFKEQ in the germline V gene. V was pared by 3 bases and J by 8 bases, with 14 bases between. This CDR3 reads CASSHPQQVDSPLHF. CDR3 nucleotides: TGTGCCAGCAGCCATCCGCAACAGGTAGATTCACCCCTCCACTTT.

This CDR3 reads CASSLWGGGPYEQYF. The CDR3 DNA follows: TGTGCCAGCAGTTTGTGGGGAGGAGGCCCTTACGAGCAGTACTTC. The chain joins TRBV28 to TRBJ2-7; D might be TRBD2 (6 bases). Germline lookup yields CDR1 MDHEN and CDR2 SYDVKM. This CDR3 has 15 amino acids. The V end lost 3 bases, the J end lost 4 bases, and 16 bases lay between the germline ends.

This clone appeared a few times. CDR3 coding DNA: TGTGCCAGCAGACCGGTCACGGTTCCTCGCGGCACTGAAGCTTTCTTT. It translates to CASRPVTVPRGTEAFF. The chain uses TRBV7-8 and TRBJ1-1, with D hard to call. From germline, CDR1 is SGHVS and CDR2 FQNEAQ. The CDR3 runs to 16 residues. V shed 6 bases and J shed 4 bases, with 21 bases lying between them.

The chain has TRBV7-2 and TRBJ2-1, with D tentatively TRBD2 (5 bases). This CDR3 spans 15 amino acids. The V gene lost 5 bases and the J gene lost 3 bases, with 14 bases spanning the gap. Per the germline V gene, CDR1 is SGHTA and CDR2 is FQGNSA. CDR3 sequence (DNA): TGTGCCAGCAGCCCGATAACGGGATTCTACAATGAGCAGTTCTTC. This codes for CASSPITGFYNEQFF. The full variable domain, rest sourced from reference TRBV7-2 and TRBJ2-1, is GAGVSQSPSNKVTEKGKDVELRCDPISGHTALYWYRQSLGQGLEFLIYFQGNSAPDKSGLPSDRFSAERTGGSVSTLTIQRTQQEDSAVYLCASSPITGFYNEQFFGPGTRLTVL.

This clone was counted many times. Other DNA sequences in the sample encode the same CDR3. The genes are TRBV19 and TRBJ1-3, with TRBD1 as a possible D gene (5 bases). V dropped 5 bases and J dropped 0 bases, with 8 bases sitting between them. This CDR3 spans 14 amino acids. CDR1 is LNHDA and CDR2 is SQIVND in the germline V gene (reference sequence). The CDR3 loop reads CASSPDSSGNTIYF. In nucleotides, the CDR3 is TGTGCCAGTAGTCCAGACAGCTCTGGAAACACCATATATTTT.

This rearrangement joins TRBV9 to TRBJ1-4; D gene uncertain. CDR1 and CDR2 from the germline V gene are SGDLS and YYNGEE. V was shortened by 3 bases and J by 6 bases, with 21 bases between the two germline ends. This CDR3 has 17 amino acids. The CDR3 loop reads CASSGFRSGDLDEKLFF. CDR3 sequence (DNA): TGTGCCAGCAGCGGATTTCGGTCCGGGGATCTGGATGAAAAACTGTTTTTT.

The chain uses TRBV15 and TRBJ2-1, with unresolved D. V gave up 0 bases and J gave up 13 bases, with 10 bases separating them. In germline, CDR1 is LNHNV, CDR2 YYDKDF (reference sequence). The CDR3 consists of 12 residues. The CDR3 protein is CATSRDYGRQFF. Written as DNA, the CDR3 is TGTGCCACCAGCAGAGATTACGGAAGACAGTTCTTC. Supplemented by reference TRBV15 and TRBJ2-1, the full variable domain reads DAMVIQNPRYQVTQFGKPVTLSCSQTLNHNVMYWYQQKSSQAPKLLFHYYDKDFNNEADTPDNFQSRRPNTSFCFLDIRSPGLGDTAMYLCATSRDYGRQFFGPGTRLTVL.